This T cell receptor beta chain is drawn from a study of identifying expanded T cells in peripheral blood. V was cut by 1 base and J by 6 bases, with 21 bases left in between. The germline CDR1 and CDR2 sequences are SGHTA and FQGNSA. The CDR3 has 17 residues. TCRdb's table, derived via immunoSEQ multiplex PCR, lists solely in-frame clones and lacks some. The sample shows over 85,000 clones, roughly 84% of them seen only once. Study results and limitations: Variance in clone template counts between approximately two-week samples significantly increased with total template count across all healthy donors.

Regarding this clone: The antigen remains unidentified.

This sequence joins TRBV7-2 and TRBJ1-2; unclear D gene. The TCR comes from a person aged 18 to 70 in good health. The sample consisted of blood. In nucleotides, the CDR3 is TGTGCCAGCAGCTTAGGAGGTTTCGGACGGTCGAGGGATGGCTACACCTTC. Encoded protein: CASSLGGFGRSRDGYTF.